This entry features one T cell receptor beta chain sequence. Its recognized antigen is unknown. Base quality data are lacking; no much larger clone is found one base away. Using the deep immunoSEQ assay, TCR CDR3 regions were amplified from genomic DNA by multiplex PCR. Genomic DNA extracted from each cell subset was distributed evenly over all wells of several immunoSEQ 96-well plates, and each plate served as one replicate. For sorted subsets, about 200 ng genomic DNA, equal to 30,000 to 35,000 T cell genomes, was loaded into each replicate PCR. Purified libraries were quantified with a Qubit 3.0 fluorometer, sized on a Bioanalyzer 2100, and re-quantified with the KAPA Library Quantification kit. Each immunoSEQ 96-well plate was sequenced on its own single-read 150-cycle Illumina NextSeq 550 flow cell. The source study handled its data this way. The immunoSEQ output contained only junctional sequences without quality scores, so filtering could not match that applied to full-length reads. Sequences were annotated with PyIR, a Python wrapper for IgBLAST v1.9, using IMGT germline references to assign V/J genes and CDR3. Reads with weak V/J assignments (E-value above 1e-6), missing CDR3, stop codons, out-of-frame junctions, or ambiguous translated residues were removed. V3J clonotypes were defined as sequences sharing the same inferred V gene, J gene, and CDR3 amino acid sequence. Percentage overlap between repertoires was computed as shared unique clonotypes divided by the size of the smaller repertoire. Three approaches were used to assess repertoire richness: RTK rarefaction, the Chao1 estimator, and Recon v2.1 estimates of unobserved clonotypes. OLGA was used to compute generation probabilities for all TCRbeta clonotypes that the gDNA method yielded from several donors. This is the immuneACCESS table as TCRdb keeps it, with only in-frame sequences that have V and J called. A part of the clones is gone; compared with another copy, unresolved V genes explain less than half, and the rest is unexplained. V and J calls and clone size are copied from that table; D and trimming were computed from the DNA. Within this sample are 2,500,000 or so clones, with more than 90% of them counted one time only. The top ten hold around 0.14% of the sample.

These data originate in a study of shared clonotypes between healthy human individuals (dated by TCRdb to the early 2020s). Study-wide context: Three men and a couple of women, aged 18 to 49 years, made up the cohort. Each donor's leukapheresis produced roughly between about 0.8 and 8.9 billion PBMCs. Blood TCR repertoires of a handful of healthy adults were deeply sequenced to estimate repertoire size and the extent of clonotype sharing between individuals. Per donor, three plates each were used for CD4 naive and CD4 memory, two for CD8 naive, and one for CD8 memory. Different laboratories and diverse techniques were used to prepare libraries and sequence TCR repertoires, to increase sequencing depth and limit assay-specific biases.

What the study reported, not specific to this receptor: Incomplete sequencing was indicated by rarefaction of sorted-subset datasets, despite the large sequencing depth. Sampling was restricted to blood, and TCR repertoires in tissue are likely to differ from TCR repertoires in blood. Higher generation probabilities were observed for clonotypes shared by all four sorted-subset donors than for non-shared clonotypes. Larger estimated clonotype richness was generally found for naive subsets than for memory subsets. Sharing across a few donors was observed for about 5% of naive CD4, 3.5% of naive CD8, 2% to 2.5% of memory CD4, and roughly 0.4% of memory CD8 clonotypes. The genetic and exposure-history diversity represented was limited by the small number of donors. Based on pairwise subsampling, the degree of clonotype sharing among donors was expected to be affected by sequencing depth.

The donors were healthy, HIV-negative adults who had no recently reported acute infections or vaccinations. Every donor was a Caucasian adult living in Nashville, Tennessee, USA. CD4+ T cells were enriched by magnetic negative selection; naive cells were then positively selected on CD45RA, and the negative fraction formed the memory subset. After blood collection by leukapheresis, PBMCs were isolated using Ficoll-Histopaque density gradient centrifugation and then cryopreserved in the vapor phase of liquid nitrogen. Analytical flow cytometry was used to check the purity and quantity of each magnetically sorted T cell population. Genomic DNA was isolated from each sorted fraction and quantified by UV absorbance on a Nanodrop 2000c. The CDR3 holds 15 amino acids from the cysteine to the phenylalanine. Only the CDR3 portion is preserved as DNA: 45 bases, with reading frame beginning at the first base. CDR1 and CDR2 are read off the germline V gene as KGHSH and LQKENI. V is pared back by 3 bases and J by 3 bases, with 14 bases lying between the germline termini.

Sequenced input: naive CD4+ T cells sorted from blood. This sample's cell subset or site label indicates: CD45RA+ positively selected. This sequence uses TRBV18 and TRBJ1-1; the D gene is not confidently resolved. The clonotype comes from a man aged 18 to 30 in good health. The CDR3 protein is CASSPSILRDTEAFF. The bases read TGTGCCAGCTCACCCTCGATTCTACGGGACACTGAAGCTTTCTTT.